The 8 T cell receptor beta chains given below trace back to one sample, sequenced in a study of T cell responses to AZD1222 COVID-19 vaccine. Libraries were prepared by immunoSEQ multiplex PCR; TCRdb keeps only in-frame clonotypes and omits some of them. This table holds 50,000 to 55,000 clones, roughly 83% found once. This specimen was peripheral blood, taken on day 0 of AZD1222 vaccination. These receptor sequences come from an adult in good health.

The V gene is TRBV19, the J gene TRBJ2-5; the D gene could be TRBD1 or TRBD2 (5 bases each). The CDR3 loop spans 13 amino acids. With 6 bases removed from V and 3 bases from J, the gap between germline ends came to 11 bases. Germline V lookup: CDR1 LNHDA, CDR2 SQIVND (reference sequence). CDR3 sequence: CASREDTKETQYF. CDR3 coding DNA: TGTGCCAGTAGGGAGGACACAAAAGAGACCCAGTACTTC. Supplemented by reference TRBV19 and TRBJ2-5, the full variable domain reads DGGITQSPKYLFRKEGQNVTLSCEQNLNHDAMYWYRQDPGQGLRLIYYSQIVNDFQKGDIAEGYSVSREKKESFPLTVTSAQKNPTAFYLCASREDTKETQYFGPGTRLLVL.

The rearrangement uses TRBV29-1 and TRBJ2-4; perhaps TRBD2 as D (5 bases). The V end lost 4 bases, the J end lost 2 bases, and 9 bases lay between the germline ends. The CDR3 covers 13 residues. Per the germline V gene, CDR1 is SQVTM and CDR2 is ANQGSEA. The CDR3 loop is CSVVRDSKNIQYF. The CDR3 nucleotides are TGCAGCGTTGTGAGGGATTCCAAAAACATTCAGTACTTC.

The CDR3 protein is CASSPDRGSGGYTF. CDR3 DNA sequence: TGTGCCAGCAGCCCCGACAGGGGGAGCGGTGGCTACACCTTC. The chain couples TRBV6-5 to TRBJ1-2; 9 positions match TRBD1. The germline V gene encodes CDR1 MNHEY and CDR2 SVGAGI. This CDR3 region has 14 residues. V was pared by 6 bases and J by 7 bases, with 9 bases of the junction left unmatched.

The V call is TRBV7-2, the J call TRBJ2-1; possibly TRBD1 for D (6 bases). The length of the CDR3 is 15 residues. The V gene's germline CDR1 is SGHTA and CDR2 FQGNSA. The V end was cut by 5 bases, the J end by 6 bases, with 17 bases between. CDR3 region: CASSPDRNRGNEQFF. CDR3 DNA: TGTGCCAGCAGCCCCGACAGGAATAGGGGCAATGAGCAGTTCTTC. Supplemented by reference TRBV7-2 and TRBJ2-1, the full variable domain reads GAGVSQSPSNKVTEKGKDVELRCDPISGHTALYWYRQSLGQGLEFLIYFQGNSAPDKSGLPSDRFSAERTGGSVSTLTIQRTQQEDSAVYLCASSPDRNRGNEQFFGPGTRLTVL.

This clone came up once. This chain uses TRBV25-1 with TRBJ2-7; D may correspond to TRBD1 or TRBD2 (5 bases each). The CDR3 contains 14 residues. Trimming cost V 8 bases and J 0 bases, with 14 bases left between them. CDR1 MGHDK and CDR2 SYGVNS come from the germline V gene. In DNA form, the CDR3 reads TGTGCCAGCTCCCGGGACGGCGGCTCCTACGAGCAGTACTTC. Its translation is CASSRDGGSYEQYF.

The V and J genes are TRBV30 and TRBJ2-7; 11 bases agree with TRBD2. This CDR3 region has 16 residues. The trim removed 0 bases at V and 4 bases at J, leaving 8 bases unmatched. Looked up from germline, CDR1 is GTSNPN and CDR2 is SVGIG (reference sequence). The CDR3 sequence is CAWSVETGTSGYEQYF. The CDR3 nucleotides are TGTGCCTGGAGTGTTGAGACCGGGACTAGCGGATACGAGCAGTACTTC. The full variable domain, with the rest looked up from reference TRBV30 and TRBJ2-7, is SQTIHQWPATLVQPVGSPLSLECTVEGTSNPNLYWYRQAAGRGLQLLFYSVGIGQISSEVPQNLSASRPQDRQFILSSKKLLLSDSGFYLCAWSVETGTSGYEQYFGPGTRLTVT.

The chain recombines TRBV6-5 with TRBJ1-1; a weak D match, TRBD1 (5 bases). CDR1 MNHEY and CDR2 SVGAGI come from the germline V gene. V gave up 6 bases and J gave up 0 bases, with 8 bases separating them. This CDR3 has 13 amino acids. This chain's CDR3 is CASRLQVNTEAFF. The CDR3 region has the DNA TGTGCCAGCAGGCTACAGGTGAACACTGAAGCTTTCTTT.

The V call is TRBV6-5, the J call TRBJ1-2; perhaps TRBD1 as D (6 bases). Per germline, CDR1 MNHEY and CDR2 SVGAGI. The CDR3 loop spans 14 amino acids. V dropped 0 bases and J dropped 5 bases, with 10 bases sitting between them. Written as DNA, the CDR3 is TGTGCCAGCAGTTACTCTTACAGGGAATATGGCTACACCTTC. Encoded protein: CASSYSYREYGYTF.